The TCR beta chain described here comes from a study of T cell changes during pregnancy in multiple sclerosis. The V gene's germline CDR1 is MNHNS and CDR2 SASEGT. Trimming cost V 6 bases and J 5 bases, with 13 bases left between them. The CDR3 is 13 amino acids. Produced via immunoSEQ multiplex PCR; TCRdb's table is partial and in-frame only. Of around 35,000 clones in the sample, 85% to 95% were seen once. Source material: PBMCs (not recorded whether the cells were cultured). V gene TRBV6-1 combines with J gene TRBJ2-5, with a possible D match to TRBD1 (5 bases). The source of this sequence is a female donor with multiple sclerosis, enrolled in a pregnancy study. CDR3 amino acids: CASSGWQGETQYF. CDR3 nucleotides: TGTGCCAGCAGCGGCTGGCAGGGCGAGACCCAGTACTTC.